The sequence of this T cell receptor beta chain was determined in a study of blood T cell repertoires in COVID-19. Germline lookup yields CDR1 KGHDR and CDR2 SFDVKD. The CDR3 loop spans 16 amino acids. Trimming removed 3 bases from V and 4 bases from J; junction bases left unmatched: 4. The table came from immunoSEQ multiplex PCR; TCRdb's copy has only in-frame clones and leaves some out. The sample lists some 350,000 clones; around 86% were seen once. Sequenced material: peripheral blood. V usage is TRBV24-1 and J usage is TRBJ2-5, with 13 bases fitting TRBD2. The sequence was collected from a woman aged 45-60 years with COVID-19, enrolled during active disease. The CDR3 bases are TGTGCCACCAGTGATACTAGCGGGAGGGGCGGAGAGACCCAGTACTTC. Protein sequence: CATSDTSGRGGETQYF.